One TCR beta chain is described in this entry. Its antigen is undetermined. These data come from a study of blood T cells in healthy people across ages. The use of a sample-barcoded 5' primer and a J-beta primer mix characterized a second PCR of about 6 to 12 cycles. MiXCR, applied by TCRdb to the 5' RACE reads, yields one record per CDR3 protein. The table has almost 1 million distinct CDR3 sequences, roughly half seen once. The study, taken as a whole, reports: Diversity of TCR beta correlated strongly with naive T cell percentage. Among long-lived donors, naive CD4+ cells were more numerous and diversity higher than in aged donors.

The germline V gene has CDR1 MNHEY and CDR2 SVGEGT. The V and J ends lost 6 bases and 4 bases respectively, with 9 bases between them. CDR3 length: 13 amino acids. This clonotype originated in a woman in her fifties or sixties in good health. The specimen was blood. The rearrangement uses TRBV6-2 or TRBV6-3 and TRBJ2-2, with D possibly being TRBD1 (5 bases). This CDR3 is CASRDTGTGELFF. As DNA, the CDR3 is TGTGCCAGCAGGGACACGGGCACCGGGGAGCTGTTTTTT.